This T cell receptor (beta chain) was documented in a study of graft-versus-host responses after intestinal transplantation. Study background: Recipients got multivisceral, liver-intestinal, or isolated intestinal transplants. Tacrolimus and steroids were given for 2 to 3 years to all recipients after anti-thymocyte globulin induction.

Trimming shortened V by 0 bases and J by 6 bases, and 5 bases separated the two germline ends. The CDR3 consists of 13 residues. CDR1 is MNHNY and CDR2 is SVGAGI in the germline V gene (reference sequence). TCRdb's copy holds only in-frame clones and misses some; the assay was immunoSEQ multiplex PCR. The table lists tens of thousands of clones, around 83% of them singletons. Comment on this clone: Its antigen is undetermined.

Study-wide results and limits: GvH clones turned up in recipient marrow; some had shown up first in ileum or blood.

The origin of this receptor is a human donor who received an intestinal transplant. The source material was unstimulated CD8+ T cells sorted from spleen or lymph node cells, sampled before intestinal transplant. The rearrangement joins TRBV6-6 to TRBJ2-2; D gene uncertain. The DNA for the CDR3 is TGTGCCAGCAGTTACTCTAATTCCGGGGAGCTGTTTTTT. It yields the protein CASSYSNSGELFF.